The clone carrying this T cell receptor beta chain came up once. The data derive from a study of blood T cell repertoires in COVID-19. Study details: COVID-19 samples, acute and convalescent, were from the United States, Italy and Spain. Nucleic acid was either cDNA or gDNA, and it came from T cells, B-cell-depleted T cells, or PBMCs.

In the source study's methods: Amplifying reference gene primers gave estimates of nucleated cell counts. Sequenced by immunoSEQ multiplex PCR; TCRdb stores in-frame clones only, minus some. That table gives V, J and clone size, and the DNA gave D and trimming. The sample carries 89,000 or so clones, approximately 81% recorded once. This TCR derives from a man older than 75 with acute or convalescent COVID-19. Sequencing used peripheral blood.

The CDR3 loop is CSAGLSNQPQHF. In DNA, the CDR3 is TGCAGCGCAGGCCTTAGCAATCAGCCCCAGCATTTT. The rearrangement joins TRBV29-1 to TRBJ1-5, with no clear D. The CDR3 contains 12 residues. CDR1 is SQVTM and CDR2 is ANQGSEA in the germline V gene. V lost 7 bases and J lost 0, with 7 bases in between.